The 19 T cell receptor beta chains given below trace back to one sample, sequenced in a study of technical replicates of blood from a handful of donors. Libraries were prepared by immunoSEQ multiplex PCR; TCRdb keeps only in-frame clonotypes and omits some of them. Of over 90,000 clones listed, 95% are singletons. Sequencing was done on a sample of T cells isolated from PBMCs. The receptors stem from a human donor in good health.

The chain joins TRBV4-1 to TRBJ2-1, with 14 bases fitting TRBD2. The V gene's germline CDR1 is MGHRA and CDR2 YSYEKL. J was trimmed by 7 bases and V by 1 base; bases with no gene match: 6. The CDR3 is made up of 17 amino acids. Here the CDR3 DNA reads TGCGCCAGCAGCCAAGGACTAGCGGGAGGGCCTTGGAATGAGCAGTTCTTC. Translation gives CASSQGLAGGPWNEQFF.

The chain combines TRBV2 with TRBJ2-7, with TRBD2 matching over 12 bases. Germline CDR1 reads SNHLY; CDR2 reads FYNNEI. The CDR3 runs to 18 residues. After removal of 0 bases from V and 0 bases from J, the junction contained 6 bases not matched to a gene. CDR3 protein: CASSEAITSGGISYEQYF. Written as DNA, the CDR3 is TGTGCCAGCAGTGAAGCTATCACTAGCGGGGGGATCTCCTACGAGCAGTACTTC.

The chain recombines TRBV10-3 with TRBJ2-7; 7 positions match TRBD1. Trimming took 0 bases from V and 6 from J; bases not matched to a gene: 5. Germline V CDR1 and CDR2: ENHRY, SYGVKD. This CDR3 comprises 14 residues. The CDR3 reads CAISESSTGREQYF. The CDR3 coding sequence is TGTGCCATCAGTGAGTCCTCGACAGGGCGCGAGCAGTACTTC.

The V gene is TRBV6-1, the J gene TRBJ1-4; possibly TRBD1 for D (5 bases). The germline gives CDR1 MNHNS, CDR2 SASEGT. V lost 9 bases and J lost 5, with 10 bases in between. The CDR3 runs to 12 residues. The CDR3, as DNA: TGTGCCAGATGGGGGAGGAATGAAAAACTGTTTTTT. Its protein product is CARWGRNEKLFF.

The rearrangement uses TRBV6-5 and TRBJ2-1; TRBD2 matches 7 bases. This CDR3 has 14 residues. The trim removed 5 bases at V and 4 bases at J, leaving 5 bases unmatched. Germline V CDR1 and CDR2: MNHEY, SVGAGI. The chain's CDR3 is CASSIAGGYNEQFF. The CDR3 DNA follows: TGTGCCAGCAGTATAGCGGGCGGTTACAATGAGCAGTTCTTC.

The gene calls are TRBV5-6 and TRBJ2-7, with D possibly matching TRBD2 (6 bases). This CDR3 is built from 13 residues. The V and J ends lost 4 bases and 4 bases respectively, with 12 bases between them. The germline CDR1 and CDR2 sequences are SGHDT and YYEEEE. The CDR3 DNA follows: TGTGCCAGCAGCGCAGGGACTGAGTACGAGCAGTACTTC. Protein: CASSAGTEYEQYF.

The chain joins TRBV29-1 to TRBJ1-1; D perhaps matches TRBD1 (6 bases). This CDR3 is 14 amino acids long. CDR1 and CDR2 (germline): SQVTM, ANQGSEA. The V gene lost 4 bases and the J gene lost 1 base, with 13 bases spanning the gap. DNA of the CDR3: TGCAGCGTTGTACAGGGCGATACGAACACTGAAGCTTTCTTT. This encodes CSVVQGDTNTEAFF.

The rearrangement uses TRBV6-6 and TRBJ1-2, with a possible D match to TRBD1 (6 bases). This CDR3 contains 14 residues. The V end lost 6 bases, the J end lost 8 bases, and 19 bases lay between the germline ends. Germline V gives CDR1 MNHNY, CDR2 SVGAGI (reference sequence). The CDR3 spells CASSPINRETGYTF. The CDR3 DNA follows: TGTGCCAGCAGCCCGATAAACAGGGAAACGGGCTACACCTTC.

The chain uses TRBV28 and TRBJ1-2; no reliable D call. The CDR3 is 13 amino acids. Germline V gives CDR1 MDHEN, CDR2 SYDVKM. V gave up 6 bases and J gave up 8 bases, with 16 bases separating them. CDR3 nucleotide sequence: TGTGCCAGCAGACCGAACGGGGTGGGCGGCTACACCTTC. Encoded protein: CASRPNGVGGYTF.

This chain joins TRBV28 and TRBJ2-2; D may be TRBD1 (5 bases). The CDR3 runs to 17 residues. V lost 4 bases and J 1 base, leaving 16 bases between the germline ends. Per germline, CDR1 MDHEN and CDR2 SYDVKM. In DNA, the CDR3 is TGTGCCAGCAGTTATCCGACAGCCTCACTGAACACCGGGGAGCTGTTTTTT. Protein: CASSYPTASLNTGELFF.

The chain recombines TRBV11-2 with TRBJ1-5; D remains unclear. Germline CDR1 SGHAT, CDR2 FQNNGV. V lost 0 bases to trimming and J lost 0 bases, with 12 bases between them. The CDR3 is 17 amino acids. The CDR3 bases are TGTGCCAGCAGCTTAGATTTCGGTATCCATAGCAATCAGCCCCAGCATTTT. It yields the protein CASSLDFGIHSNQPQHF.

The chain combines TRBV18 with TRBJ2-3; 9 nucleotides line up with TRBD1. The CDR3 loop spans 16 amino acids. Trimming cost V 3 bases and J 8 bases; bases outside gene matches: 12. Germline assignment: CDR1 KGHSH and CDR2 LQKENI. This chain's CDR3 is CASSPRDRDLVFTQYF. The DNA for the CDR3 is TGTGCCAGCTCACCTCGGGACAGGGACTTAGTTTTTACGCAGTATTTT.

The V call is TRBV30, the J call TRBJ1-5; TRBD1 matches at 9 bases. The CDR3 loop spans 18 amino acids. Trimming removed 4 bases from V and 2 bases from J; junction bases left unmatched: 15. Germline lookup yields CDR1 GTSNPN and CDR2 SVGIG (reference sequence). The CDR3 loop reads CAWMIKPGQGARNQPQHF. The CDR3 coding sequence is TGTGCCTGGATGATTAAGCCGGGACAGGGAGCACGCAATCAGCCCCAGCATTTT.

The chain has TRBV9 and TRBJ2-7; 9 positions match TRBD2. Germline V gene data show CDR1 as SGDLS and CDR2 as YYNGEE. The CDR3 contains 13 residues. Trimming removed 4 bases from V and 6 bases from J; junction bases left unmatched: 5. The CDR3 protein is CASSSTAGGEQYF. The CDR3 DNA follows: TGTGCCAGCAGCTCAACAGCGGGAGGCGAGCAGTACTTC.

The gene calls are TRBV5-4 and TRBJ2-4, with TRBD2 matching 8 bases. V lost 0 bases, J lost 6 bases, and 8 bases stayed unmatched. Germline V gene lookup returns CDR1 SGHNT and CDR2 YYREEE (reference sequence). The CDR3 sequence is 16 residues long. CDR3 sequence (DNA): TGTGCCAGCAGCTTGGGTAGCGGGGTACGTGGAAACATTCAGTACTTC. Translating gives CASSLGSGVRGNIQYF.

This clone showed up just once. The chain links TRBV4-1 to TRBJ2-6; no clear D gene. Trimming removed 1 base at V and 0 bases at J, with 19 bases between. CDR3 length: 20 amino acids. In germline, CDR1 is MGHRA, CDR2 YSYEKL. CDR3 coding DNA: TGCGCCAGCAGCCAAGTGGTCGCAGCCGGAAACAGCTCTGGGGCCAACGTCCTGACTTTC. Its translation: CASSQVVAAGNSSGANVLTF.

Only a few counts were recorded for this clone. This chain joins TRBV6-1 and TRBJ2-7, with TRBD1 matching over 10 bases. This CDR3 spans 14 amino acids. V was clipped by 6 bases and J by 1 base; unmatched bases: 3. Germline CDR1 MNHNS, CDR2 SASEGT. The CDR3 loop is CASSWTGGSYEQYF. Here the CDR3 DNA reads TGTGCCAGCAGCTGGACAGGGGGGTCCTACGAGCAGTACTTC.

J is TRBJ2-7 and V is TRBV6-6; D is perhaps TRBD1 (5 bases). CDR1 and CDR2 from the germline V gene are MNHNY and SVGAGI (reference sequence). The CDR3 length is 13 residues. With 7 bases removed from V and 3 bases from J, the gap between germline ends came to 13 bases. CDR3 sequence (DNA): TGTGCCAGCAACAAGGACACCTACTACGAGCAGTACTTC. This encodes CASNKDTYYEQYF.

This rearrangement joins TRBV18 to TRBJ2-7; 8 bases line up with TRBD1. Germline V gene data show CDR1 as KGHSH and CDR2 as LQKENI. Unmatched junction bases numbered 8, after V lost 5 bases and J lost 2 bases. The CDR3 spans 15 residues. The CDR3 region has the DNA TGTGCCAGCTCAAAAACAGGGGGGATAACCTACGAGCAGTACTTC. This sequence encodes CASSKTGGITYEQYF.